Listed below are T cell receptor beta chains from one sample, sequenced in a study of blood T cell repertoires in COVID-19. Method: immunoSEQ multiplex PCR; TCRdb's copy keeps in-frame clones and lacks some. The sample contains fewer than 45,000 clones, around 85% of which appear only once. Specimen: peripheral blood. Receptors were obtained from a man aged 50 or older with active COVID-19. Both conserved end residues are part of each CDR3. Each record gives: J gene, clone size, D gene, V gene, CDR3 DNA, CDR3 protein. A D gene is named only where the DNA matches it firmly. Rows may omit the clone size; those that give it use once, few, many or a size class.

J gene: TRBJ1-2
clone size: .
D gene: .
V gene: TRBV2
CDR3 DNA: TGTGCCAGTAGAAAACGGGAGGAAAAAGATGGCTACACCTTC
CDR3 protein: CASRKREEKDGYTF

J gene: TRBJ2-7
clone size: .
D gene: .
V gene: TRBV6-6
CDR3 DNA: TGTGCCAGCAGTTCGTCGGACAGCTACTACGAGCAGTACTTC
CDR3 protein: CASSSSDSYYEQYF

J gene: TRBJ2-7
clone size: .
D gene: .
V gene: TRBV28
CDR3 DNA: TGTGCCAGCAGTCCCCCAATGGGCGTCTCCTACGAGCAGTACTTC
CDR3 protein: CASSPPMGVSYEQYF

J gene: TRBJ2-7
clone size: .
D gene: .
V gene: TRBV15
CDR3 DNA: TGTGCCACCAGCAGAGATAGGAGCTCCTACGAGCAGTACTTC
CDR3 protein: CATSRDRSSYEQYF

J gene: TRBJ2-3
clone size: .
D gene: TRBD2
V gene: TRBV4-2
CDR3 DNA: TGTGCCAGCAGCCAAGACACTAGCGGGGGCACAGATACGCAGTATTTT
CDR3 protein: CASSQDTSGGTDTQYF

J gene: TRBJ1-4
clone size: .
D gene: .
V gene: TRBV4-3
CDR3 DNA: TGCGCCAGCAGCCAAGTTGGGACACCCCCCGAAAAACTGTTTTTT
CDR3 protein: CASSQVGTPPEKLFF

J gene: TRBJ2-7
clone size: .
D gene: .
V gene: TRBV5-6
CDR3 DNA: TGTGCCAGCAGCCGACAGTCCTACGAGCAGTACTTC
CDR3 protein: CASSRQSYEQYF

J gene: TRBJ2-7
clone size: .
D gene: .
V gene: TRBV6-2/TRBV6-3
CDR3 DNA: TGTGCCAGCAGTTATGCCGGGGACTACGAGCAGTACTTC
CDR3 protein: CASSYAGDYEQYF

J gene: TRBJ1-2
clone size: once
D gene: .
V gene: TRBV24-1
CDR3 DNA: TGTGCCACCAGTGCCATAGACAGGAACTATGGCTACACCTTC
CDR3 protein: CATSAIDRNYGYTF

J gene: TRBJ2-3
clone size: few
D gene: .
V gene: TRBV2
CDR3 DNA: TGTGCCAGCAGTGATCTTACAGACACAGATACGCAGTATTTT
CDR3 protein: CASSDLTDTDTQYF

J gene: TRBJ2-7
clone size: .
D gene: .
V gene: TRBV6-2/TRBV6-3
CDR3 DNA: TGTGCCAGCAGCCCCGGAGGGACTGCCGCGGGGTACGAGCAGTACTTC
CDR3 protein: CASSPGGTAAGYEQYF

J gene: TRBJ2-6
clone size: .
D gene: .
V gene: TRBV9
CDR3 DNA: TGTGCCAGCAGCTCCACAGTCCTTCTTGGGGCCAACGTCCTGACTTTC
CDR3 protein: CASSSTVLLGANVLTF

J gene: TRBJ2-7
clone size: .
D gene: TRBD1
V gene: TRBV3-1/TRBV3-2
CDR3 DNA: TGTGCCAGCAGCCCCCGGACAGGGTTCGCCTACGAGCAGTACTTC
CDR3 protein: CASSPRTGFAYEQYF

J gene: TRBJ2-3
clone size: once
D gene: .
V gene: TRBV28
CDR3 DNA: TGTGCCAGCAGCCCGACGACAGGCACAGATACGCAGTATTTT
CDR3 protein: CASSPTTGTDTQYF

J gene: TRBJ2-7
clone size: .
D gene: TRBD1
V gene: TRBV7-6
CDR3 DNA: TGTGCCAGCAGCTCGGGACAGCAAGGCAGCGAGCAGTACTTC
CDR3 protein: CASSSGQQGSEQYF

J gene: TRBJ2-3
clone size: .
D gene: .
V gene: TRBV5-1
CDR3 DNA: TGCGCCAGCAGCTTCGGCGACTTACACACAGATACGCAGTATTTT
CDR3 protein: CASSFGDLHTDTQYF